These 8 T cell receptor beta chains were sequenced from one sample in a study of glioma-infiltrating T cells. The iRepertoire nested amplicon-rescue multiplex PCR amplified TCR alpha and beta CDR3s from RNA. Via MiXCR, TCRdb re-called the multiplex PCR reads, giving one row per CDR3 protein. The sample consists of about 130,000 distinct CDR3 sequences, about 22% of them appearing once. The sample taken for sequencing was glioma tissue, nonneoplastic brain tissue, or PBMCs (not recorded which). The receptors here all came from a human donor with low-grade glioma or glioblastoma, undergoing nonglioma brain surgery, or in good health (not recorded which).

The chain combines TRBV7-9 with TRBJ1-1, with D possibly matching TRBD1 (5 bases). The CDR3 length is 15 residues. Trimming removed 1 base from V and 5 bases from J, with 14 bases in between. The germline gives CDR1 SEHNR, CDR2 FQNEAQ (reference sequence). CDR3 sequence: CASSLGGASRTEAFF. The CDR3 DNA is TGTGCCAGCAGCTTAGGAGGGGCCTCGCGTACTGAAGCTTTCTTT.

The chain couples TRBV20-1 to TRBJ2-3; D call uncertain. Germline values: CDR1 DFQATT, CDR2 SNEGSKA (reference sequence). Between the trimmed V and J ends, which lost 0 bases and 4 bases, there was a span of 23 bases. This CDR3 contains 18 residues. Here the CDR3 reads CSARDSVVHSGRSDTQYF. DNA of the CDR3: TGCAGTGCTAGAGATTCCGTGGTTCACAGTGGGCGGTCAGATACGCAGTATTTT.

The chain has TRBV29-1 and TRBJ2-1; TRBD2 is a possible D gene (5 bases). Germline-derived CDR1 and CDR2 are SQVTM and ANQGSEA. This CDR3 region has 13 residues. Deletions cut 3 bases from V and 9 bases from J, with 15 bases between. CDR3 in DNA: TGCAGCGTTGATGCAGACGGGGTGAGTGAGCAGTTCTTC. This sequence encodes CSVDADGVSEQFF.

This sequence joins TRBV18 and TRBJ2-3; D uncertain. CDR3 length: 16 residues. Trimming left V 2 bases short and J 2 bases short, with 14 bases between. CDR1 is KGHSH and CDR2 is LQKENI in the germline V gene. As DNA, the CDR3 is TGTGCCAGCTCACCATCGAGGCTTACTACCACAGATACGCAGTATTTT. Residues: CASSPSRLTTTDTQYF.

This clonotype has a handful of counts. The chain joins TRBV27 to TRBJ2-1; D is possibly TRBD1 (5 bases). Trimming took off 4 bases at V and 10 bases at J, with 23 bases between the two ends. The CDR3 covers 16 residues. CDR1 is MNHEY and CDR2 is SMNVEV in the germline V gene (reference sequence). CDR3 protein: CASSSLGQDTFREQFF. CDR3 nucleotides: TGTGCCAGCAGTTCCCTTGGGCAGGACACCTTCCGGGAGCAGTTCTTC.

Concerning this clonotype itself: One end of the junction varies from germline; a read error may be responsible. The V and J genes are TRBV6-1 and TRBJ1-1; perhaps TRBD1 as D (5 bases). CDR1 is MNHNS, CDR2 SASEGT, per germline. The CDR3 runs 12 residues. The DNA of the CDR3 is TGCGCCAGCAGGATGGGGGTCACTGAAGCTTTCTTT. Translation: CASRMGVTEAFF.

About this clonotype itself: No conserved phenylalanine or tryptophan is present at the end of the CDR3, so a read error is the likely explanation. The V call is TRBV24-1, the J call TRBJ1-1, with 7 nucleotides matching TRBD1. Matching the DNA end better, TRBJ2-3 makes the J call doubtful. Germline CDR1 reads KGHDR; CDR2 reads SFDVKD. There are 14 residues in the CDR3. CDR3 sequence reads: CATSAQTGIDTQYS. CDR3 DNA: TGTGCCACCAGTGCCCAGACAGGGATAGATACGCAGTATTCT.

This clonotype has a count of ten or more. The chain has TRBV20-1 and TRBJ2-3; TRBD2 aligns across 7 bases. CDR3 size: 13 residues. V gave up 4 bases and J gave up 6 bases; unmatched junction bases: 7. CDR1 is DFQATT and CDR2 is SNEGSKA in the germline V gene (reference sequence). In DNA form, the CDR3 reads TGCAGTGCTATCGAGCGGGGTAGGGATACGCAGTATTTT. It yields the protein CSAIERGRDTQYF.